Detailed here is one T cell receptor beta chain. Repertoires were generated with immunoSEQ multiplex PCR, while TCRdb's copy carries only in-frame clones and drops some. Of tens of thousands of clones listed, 94% are singletons. The source of the sample is a study of control samples from healthy donors and cancer patients. The CDR3 is 16 residues long. The V segment lost 1 base and the J segment 0 bases; nucleotides outside the gene matches: 6. Germline assignment: CDR1 SGHVS and CDR2 FQNEAQ. The specimen was blood. The V call is TRBV7-8, the J call TRBJ2-7, with TRBD1 matching over 7 bases. The TCR comes from a man aged 25-45 years in good health. DNA for the CDR3: TGTGCCAGCAGCTTAGGAGGGGGCCCTCTCTCCTACGAGCAGTACTTC. This encodes CASSLGGGPLSYEQYF.